One sample yielded the 23 T cell receptor beta chains listed below, sequenced in a study of blood T cell repertoires in COVID-19. Here immunoSEQ multiplex PCR was the method, and the copy in TCRdb shows in-frame clones only, minus some. The table includes over 150,000 clones, 84% detected once. Source material: peripheral blood. These receptors were collected from a man between 18 and 29 years old with active or convalescent COVID-19.

V and J are TRBV27 and TRBJ1-4; weak D call: TRBD1 (6 bases). The CDR3 extends over 14 amino acids. Germline loops: CDR1 MNHEY, CDR2 SMNVEV (reference sequence). Trimming removed 3 bases at V and 4 bases at J, with 9 bases between. The CDR3 nucleotides are TGTGCCAGCAGTTTGCGGGGGCGTAATGAAAAACTGTTTTTT. It translates to CASSLRGRNEKLFF.

V usage is TRBV20-1 and J usage is TRBJ1-2; tentative D call: TRBD1 (5 bases). From germline, CDR1 is DFQATT and CDR2 SNEGSKA (reference sequence). CDR3 length: 11 residues. V was clipped by 4 bases and J by 8 bases, with 11 bases between them. DNA for the CDR3: TGCAGTGCTAAACAGTGGGGCGGCTACACCTTC. Its translation is CSAKQWGGYTF.

The rearrangement joins TRBV19 to TRBJ1-1; TRBD1 aligns across 7 bases. Germline CDR1 and CDR2: LNHDA and SQIVND (reference sequence). The CDR3 totals 13 residues. Trimming at V came to 9 bases and at J to 1 base, leaving 5 bases not matched to a gene. In nucleotides, the CDR3 is TGTGCCAGCCACAGGGGAGGGAACACTGAAGCTTTCTTT. It encodes CASHRGGNTEAFF.

Concerning this clone: A junction boundary mismatches the germline segment, possibly from a read error. The rearrangement uses TRBV7-9 and TRBJ2-7, with D perhaps TRBD1 (7 bases). The length of the CDR3 is 15 residues. Germline V gene lookup returns CDR1 SEHNR and CDR2 FQNEAQ (reference sequence). This chain's CDR3 is CASSLDGGGGYEQYF. The CDR3 DNA reads as TGTGCCAGCAGCTTAGACGGAGGGGGCGGCTACGAACAGTACTTC.

This clone was seen just once. The rearrangement joins TRBV11-3 to TRBJ2-2; a weak D match, TRBD1 (6 bases). Trimming stripped 3 bases from V and 2 bases from J, with 13 bases between. Germline V gives CDR1 SGHNT, CDR2 YENEEA. CDR3 length: 16 residues. The CDR3 sequence: CASSFRGQQNTGELFF. Written as DNA, the CDR3 is TGTGCCAGCAGCTTTCGTGGACAGCAAAACACCGGGGAGCTGTTTTTT.

The J gene is TRBJ2-6, the V gene TRBV6-5; D is undetermined. Looked up from germline, CDR1 is MNHEY and CDR2 is SVGAGI. Between the trimmed V and J ends, which lost 6 bases and 0 bases, there was a span of 9 bases. The CDR3 is 15 amino acids. The CDR3 nucleotides read TGTGCCAGCAGATTCCTTAGCTCTGGGGCCAACGTCCTGACTTTC. This gives the protein CASRFLSSGANVLTF.

The chain recombines TRBV11-3 with TRBJ1-1, with 8 bases lining up with TRBD1. Germline CDR1 is SGHNT and CDR2 is YENEEA. V dropped 2 bases and J dropped 10; count of bases not matched to a gene: 6. This CDR3 is built from 13 residues. CDR3 DNA sequence: TGTGCCAGCAGCTTAAGCCCCGACAGGGGAGCTTTCTTT. Translated, it gives CASSLSPDRGAFF.

The gene calls are TRBV28 and TRBJ1-1, with 10 bases fitting TRBD1. Germline V gene sequence: CDR1 MDHEN, CDR2 SYDVKM. V lost 4 bases and J lost 3; bases outside the gene matches: 5. The CDR3 consists of 15 residues. The CDR3 sequence: CASSSPGQGYTEAFF. The DNA of the CDR3 is TGTGCCAGCAGTTCTCCGGGACAGGGGTACACTGAAGCTTTCTTT.

The chain is built from TRBV7-9 and TRBJ1-3; 7 positions agree with TRBD1. In germline, CDR1 is SEHNR, CDR2 FQNEAQ (reference sequence). V shed 3 bases, J shed 4 bases, and the junction held 6 bases outside the gene matches. CDR3 length: 15 residues. CDR3: CASSLPTGPGNTIYF. The CDR3, as DNA: TGTGCCAGCAGCTTGCCGACAGGGCCCGGAAACACCATATATTTT.

The V gene is TRBV6-5, the J gene TRBJ1-3; D unclear. The ends were cut back, 4 bases at V and 0 bases at J, with 4 bases in the middle. The CDR3 contains 13 residues. Germline lookup yields CDR1 MNHEY and CDR2 SVGAGI. The CDR3 is CASSFSSGNTIYF. DNA for the CDR3: TGTGCCAGCAGTTTCAGCTCTGGAAACACCATATATTTT.

This clone was seen a handful of times. The CDR3: CASIRRQVQKGKLFF. The CDR3 bases are TGTGCCAGCATAAGAAGACAGGTTCAAAAAGGAAAACTGTTTTTT. The chain joins TRBV6-4 to TRBJ1-4; tentative D call: TRBD1 (6 bases). Germline loops: CDR1 MRHNA, CDR2 SNTAGT. Trimming cost V 7 bases and J 10 bases, with 22 bases left between them. The CDR3 runs 15 residues.

The chain combines TRBV19 with TRBJ2-5; TRBD2 agrees at 11 bases. The ends lost 4 bases at V and 1 base at J; junction bases unmatched: 2. Germline CDR1 LNHDA, CDR2 SQIVND (reference sequence). CDR3 size: 15 residues. CDR3 residues: CASSTLAGGQETQYF. Here the CDR3 DNA reads TGTGCCAGTAGTACTCTAGCGGGGGGCCAAGAGACCCAGTACTTC.

The chain recombines TRBV7-9 with TRBJ1-5, with D hard to call. V lost 3 bases to trimming and J lost 2 bases, with 8 bases between them. The length of the CDR3 is 14 residues. Germline loops: CDR1 SEHNR, CDR2 FQNEAQ (reference sequence). CDR3 amino acids: CASSFGQGNQPQHF. For the CDR3, the DNA is TGTGCCAGCAGCTTCGGTCAGGGCAATCAGCCCCAGCATTTT.

Remarks on this clone: The germline gene is not matched at one end of the junction; a read error may be the cause. V gene TRBV5-6 combines with J gene TRBJ2-7, with 10 bases aligning to TRBD2. CDR3 size: 14 residues. Germline lookup yields CDR1 SGHDT and CDR2 YYEEEE. The CDR3 loop reads CASGAQGLAQLSHF. The CDR3 nucleotides are TGTGCCAGCGGAGCCCAGGGACTAGCGCAATTGTCACACTTC.

The genes are TRBV14 and TRBJ2-5; the D gene is possibly TRBD1 (6 bases). The CDR3 length is 14 residues. Trimming pared 4 bases from V and 5 bases from J, leaving 14 bases between. CDR1 and CDR2 (germline): SGHDN, FVKESK. The CDR3 is CASSPTGLGETQYF. CDR3 in DNA: TGTGCCAGCAGCCCGACAGGACTCGGGGAGACCCAGTACTTC.

This chain links TRBV19 with TRBJ2-3, with TRBD2 matching over 12 bases. CDR3 length equals 16 residues. Unmatched junction bases numbered 8, after V lost 5 bases and J lost 5 bases. The V gene's germline CDR1 is LNHDA and CDR2 SQIVND (reference sequence). Here the CDR3 reads CASSPEGLAGGDTQYF. The CDR3, as DNA: TGTGCCAGTAGTCCGGAGGGACTAGCGGGCGGAGATACGCAGTATTTT.

This clone was detected once. This rearrangement joins TRBV19 to TRBJ2-7; D is ambiguous. V shed 2 bases and J shed 0 bases, with 11 bases lying between them. CDR3 length: 15 residues. Germline V gives CDR1 LNHDA, CDR2 SQIVND (reference sequence). The CDR3 DNA follows: TGTGCCAGTAGTATAAACAGCATGAGCTCCTACGAGCAGTACTTC. This gives the protein CASSINSMSSYEQYF. Looking up the rest from reference TRBV19 and TRBJ2-7 gives the full variable domain: DGGITQSPKYLFRKEGQNVTLSCEQNLNHDAMYWYRQDPGQGLRLIYYSQIVNDFQKGDIAEGYSVSREKKESFPLTVTSAQKNPTAFYLCASSINSMSSYEQYFGPGTRLTVT.

The CDR3 region is CASSYRRQGANEQYF. The CDR3 region has the DNA TGTGCCAGCAGTTACCGTCGACAGGGGGCTAACGAGCAGTACTTC. The genes are TRBV6-2 or TRBV6-3 and TRBJ2-7, with 10 bases that match TRBD1. V lost 2 bases to trimming and J lost 5 bases; unmatched junction nucleotides: 6. The CDR3 has 15 amino acids. Germline CDR1 and CDR2: MNHEY and SVGEGT.

J is TRBJ1-3 and V is TRBV5-1; possible D gene TRBD1, 6 bases. The CDR3 sequence is 16 residues long. With 4 bases removed from V and 0 bases from J, the gap between germline ends came to 14 bases. Germline V gene data show CDR1 as SGHRS and CDR2 as YFSETQ. DNA for the CDR3: TGCGCCAGCAGCGGGGAGACAGGCAACTCTGGAAACACCATATATTTT. As protein: CASSGETGNSGNTIYF.

This clone has just one count. The V and J genes are TRBV5-5 and TRBJ1-6; 8 bases are shared with TRBD1. The CDR3 totals 16 residues. Per the germline V gene, CDR1 is SGHKS and CDR2 is YYEKEE (reference sequence). V lost 0 bases and J lost 9; bases outside the gene matches: 8. The CDR3 sequence is CASSLDGQGFGSPLHF. CDR3 DNA: TGTGCCAGCAGCTTGGATGGACAGGGTTTCGGTTCACCCCTCCACTTT.

The chain employs TRBV28 and TRBJ2-7, with 10 bases lining up with TRBD1. V trimming: 2 bases; J trimming: 1 base; junction bases outside the gene matches: 2. Germline V gene data show CDR1 as MDHEN and CDR2 as SYDVKM. The CDR3 consists of 15 residues. This CDR3 reads CASSLRTGGSYEQYF. CDR3 nucleotide sequence: TGTGCCAGCAGTTTACGGACAGGGGGTTCCTACGAGCAGTACTTC. The variable domain in full, with the rest retrieved from reference TRBV28 and TRBJ2-7, is DVKVTQSSRYLVKRTGEKVFLECVQDMDHENMFWYRQDPGLGLRLIYFSYDVKMKEKGDIPEGYSVSREKKERFSLILESASTNQTSMYLCASSLRTGGSYEQYFGPGTRLTVT.

The V and J genes are TRBV7-2 and TRBJ1-1; possibly TRBD1 for D (6 bases). This CDR3 comprises 14 residues. Deletions cut 5 bases from V and 1 base from J, with 11 bases between. Looked up from germline, CDR1 is SGHTA and CDR2 is FQGNSA. The chain's CDR3 is CASSPNRANTEAFF. The CDR3 nucleotides read TGTGCCAGCAGCCCCAACAGGGCGAACACTGAAGCTTTCTTT.

This sequence joins TRBV25-1 and TRBJ1-2, with a possible D match to TRBD1 (6 bases). This CDR3 has 13 residues. The germline V gene has CDR1 MGHDK and CDR2 SYGVNS. V dropped 4 bases and J dropped 4 bases, with 10 bases sitting between them. CDR3 DNA sequence: TGTGCCAGCAGTGGGACAGACTTCTATGGCTACACCTTC. Protein product: CASSGTDFYGYTF.